This T cell receptor beta chain was obtained from a study of T-cell reconstitution after alpha-beta-depleted transplantation in children. Unique molecular identifiers were used in preparing the TCRbeta library. MiXCR was run by TCRdb on the PCR reads, yielding one entry per CDR3 protein. Of roughly 500,000 distinct CDR3 sequences detected, approximately 32% appear once; the ten largest clones hold approximately 2.3%. The CDR3 has 13 amino acids. The V end was cut by 4 bases, the J end by 10 bases, with 16 bases between. Germline-derived CDR1 and CDR2 are ENHRY and SYGVKD. The sequenced sample was PBMCs from the stem cell graft donor, obtained from the stem cell graft. This rearrangement joins TRBV10-3 to TRBJ1-1; D gene unclear. The receptor was derived from a human donor who donated a stem cell graft to a child with aplastic anemia. Written as DNA, the CDR3 is TGTGCCATCAGTGGGGCAGACAATCTTCTAGCTTTCTTT. Its translation: CAISGADNLLAFF.